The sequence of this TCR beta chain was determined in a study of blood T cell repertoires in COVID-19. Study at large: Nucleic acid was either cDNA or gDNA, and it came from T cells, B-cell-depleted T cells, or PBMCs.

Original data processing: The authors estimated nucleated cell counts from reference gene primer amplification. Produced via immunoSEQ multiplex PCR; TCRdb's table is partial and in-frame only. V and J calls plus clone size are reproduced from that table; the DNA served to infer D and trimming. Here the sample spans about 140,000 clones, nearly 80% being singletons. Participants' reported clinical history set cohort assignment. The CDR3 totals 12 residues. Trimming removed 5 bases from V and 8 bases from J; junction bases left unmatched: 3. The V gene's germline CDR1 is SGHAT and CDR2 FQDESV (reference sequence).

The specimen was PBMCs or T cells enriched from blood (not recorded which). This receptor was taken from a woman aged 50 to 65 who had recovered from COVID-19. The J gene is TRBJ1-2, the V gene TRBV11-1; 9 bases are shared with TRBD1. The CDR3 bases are TGTGCCAGCAGCCTGGACAGGGGAGGCTACACCTTC. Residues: CASSLDRGGYTF.